Listed below are T cell receptor beta chains from one sample, sequenced in a study of identical twins. TCRdb re-derived calls from the 5' RACE reads in MiXCR, one entry per CDR3 protein. The profile shows 540,000 or so distinct CDR3 sequences, 20% to 25% of them singletons. The sample also formed part of further work on yellow fever vaccine responses in identical twins.

Sequenced material: CD4+ T cells sorted from blood. These receptor sequences come from a woman aged 18-29 years in good health. The CDR3 runs from the conserved cysteine through the conserved F or W. The D gene is left open where the match is weak. Size values are once, few and many counts, or a class for expanded clones, and some rows have none.

TRBJ2-1	.	TRBV5-1	.	TGCGCCAGCAGCTTGGTTCTTGATGGTGAGCAGTTCTTC	CASSLVLDGEQFF
TRBJ1-2	few	TRBV12-3/TRBV12-4	.	TGTGCCAGCAGTGTTCCCGGGCAAGGCTACACCTTC	CASSVPGQGYTF
TRBJ2-1	many	TRBV10-3	.	TGTGCCATCAGTGAGAGCTACAATGAGCAGTTCTTC	CAISESYNEQFF
TRBJ2-1	few	TRBV20-1	TRBD2	TGCAGTGCCAACCAACCGATGAGGACTAGCGGTTATGGTGAGCAGTTCTTC	CSANQPMRTSGYGEQFF
TRBJ1-2	.	TRBV20-1	TRBD1	TGCAGTGCTCTGGGACAGGGAGGCTACACCTTC	CSALGQGGYTF
TRBJ2-3	few	TRBV7-3	.	TGTGCCAGCAGCTTAAGCCCCAGCAAGAGCACAGATACGCAGTATTTT	CASSLSPSKSTDTQYF
TRBJ2-6	few	TRBV11-2	.	TGTGCCAGCAGCGGTAGCAGGGTATACCGCTCTGGGGCCAACGTCCTGACTTTC	CASSGSRVYRSGANVLTF
TRBJ2-3	.	TRBV10-3	TRBD2	TGTGCCATCAGTGACATCCTTAGCGGGGGCCCAGATACGCAGTATTTT	CAISDILSGGPDTQYF
TRBJ2-2	.	TRBV12-3/TRBV12-4	TRBD1	TGTGCCAGCAGTCCTAACAGGGGAATCGGGGAGCTGTTTTTT	CASSPNRGIGELFF
TRBJ2-1	.	TRBV9	TRBD2	TGTGCCAGCAGCGTAGCTTTCGGGACTAGCGGGATCTACAATGAGCAGTTCTTC	CASSVAFGTSGIYNEQFF
TRBJ2-7	.	TRBV6-1	TRBD1	TGTGCCAGCAGCCGGGACAGAATGTACGAGCAGTACTTC	CASSRDRMYEQYF
TRBJ2-1	.	TRBV3-1	.	TGTGCCAGCAGCCACGAGACTCGTATACTCGACAATGAGCAGTTCTTC	CASSHETRILDNEQFF
TRBJ2-1	.	TRBV12-3/TRBV12-4	.	TGTGCCACCTCAGGGGGGGGCGGCTACAATGAGCAGTTCTTC	CATSGGGGYNEQFF
TRBJ2-6	.	TRBV29-1	.	TGCAGCGTTGGACAAGTTAAAAACTCTGGGGCCAACGTCCTGACTTTC	CSVGQVKNSGANVLTF
TRBJ2-2	many	TRBV12-3/TRBV12-4	.	TGTGCCAGCAGTCCCCAAATGCTCGGGGGCACCGGGGAGCTGTTTTTT	CASSPQMLGGTGELFF
TRBJ1-2	few	TRBV20-1	.	TGCAGTGCTAGAGCCGGGGCAGGGGAAGGCTACACCTTC	CSARAGAGEGYTF
TRBJ2-2	.	TRBV4-1	.	TGCGCCAGCAGCCCCGACGGGGGAGGATTAACCGGGGAGCTGTTTTTT	CASSPDGGGLTGELFF
TRBJ2-7	few	TRBV24-1	.	TGTGCCACCAGTGATCCGGGGACTGATTTCTACGAGCAGTACTTC	CATSDPGTDFYEQYF
TRBJ2-5	.	TRBV12-3/TRBV12-4	.	TGTGCCAGCAGCCTCGGGGCCGGGCCCGAAGAGACCCAGTACTTC	CASSLGAGPEETQYF
TRBJ2-3	.	TRBV9	TRBD2	TGTGCCAGCAGCACCACGACTAGCGGGAGGACAGATACGCAGTATTTT	CASSTTTSGRTDTQYF
TRBJ2-7	.	TRBV24-1	.	TGTGCCACCGCGGCGGGCGCGAGGGACGAGCAGTACTTC	CATAAGARDEQYF
TRBJ2-3	.	TRBV24-1	TRBD1	TGTGCCACCAGTGATGACGTCAAGGACAGGAGACCCTCTAGCACAGATACGCAGTATTTT	CATSDDVKDRRPSSTDTQYF
TRBJ1-2	.	TRBV20-1	TRBD1	TGCAGTGCTAGAGAACCACAGGGGTGGCCTAACTATGGCTACACCTTC	CSAREPQGWPNYGYTF
TRBJ2-7	.	TRBV10-3	.	TGTGCCATCAGTGATACAGGGGGACTAGTGTCGGGGGAGCAGTACTTC	CAISDTGGLVSGEQYF
TRBJ1-2	few	TRBV5-1	.	TGCGCCAGCAGCTTGGCGTCCTCTAACTATGGCTACACCTTC	CASSLASSNYGYTF
TRBJ2-5	.	TRBV29-1	.	TGCAGCGTTGAAAGGCCTCCCGGACAAGAGACCCAGTACTTC	CSVERPPGQETQYF
TRBJ2-1	few	TRBV14	.	TGTGCCAGCAGCCAAGACTTAGGGATTAACTACAATGAGCAGTTCTTC	CASSQDLGINYNEQFF
TRBJ2-1	few	TRBV20-1	.	TGCAGTGCTAGCGACGGCTCCTACAATGAGCAGTTCTTC	CSASDGSYNEQFF
TRBJ2-3	few	TRBV18	TRBD2	TGTGCCAGCTCACCACCCTATCGTCTAGCGGGAGAAAACACAGATACGCAGTATTTT	CASSPPYRLAGENTDTQYF
TRBJ2-3	many	TRBV12-3/TRBV12-4	TRBD2	TGTGCCAGCAGTCTCCTAGCGGGAGGAGTGGCAGATACGCAGTATTTT	CASSLLAGGVADTQYF
TRBJ2-2	few	TRBV3-1	.	TGTGCCAGCAGCCGTACAGGGAAATACACCGGGGAGCTGTTTTTT	CASSRTGKYTGELFF
TRBJ1-2	few	TRBV7-9	TRBD1	TGTGCCAGCAGCTCGGACAGGGAGTACGGCTACACCTTC	CASSSDREYGYTF
TRBJ2-3	.	TRBV20-1	.	TGCAGTGCTAGAGATCCCGGACCCGGGACAGATACGCAGTATTTT	CSARDPGPGTDTQYF
TRBJ1-5	.	TRBV28	.	TGTGCCAGCAGTTTCGGGCAGGGGAAGAGGGTTTATAGCAATCAGCCCCAGCATTTT	CASSFGQGKRVYSNQPQHF
TRBJ2-2	.	TRBV6-1	.	TGTGCCAGCTGCCCCAGTCTAGGGACCGGGGAGCTGTTTTTT	CASCPSLGTGELFF
TRBJ1-1	few	TRBV5-1	.	TGCGCCAGCAGCTCTAACGGGGGAGGAGCTTTCTTT	CASSSNGGGAFF
TRBJ2-1	.	TRBV6-4	TRBD2	TGTGCCAGCAGCCCAAACTGGGGGGGCTCCTACAATGAGCAGTTCTTC	CASSPNWGGSYNEQFF
TRBJ2-4	few	TRBV10-3	.	TGTGCCATCAGTGACCCCCGGGGGTCCGCAACCAAAAACATTCAGTACTTC	CAISDPRGSATKNIQYF
TRBJ1-1	few	TRBV20-1	.	TGCAGTGCTAGGGGGGGCTGGAACACTGAAGCTTTCTTT	CSARGGWNTEAFF
TRBJ2-2	few	TRBV11-2	TRBD2	TGTGCCAGCAGCCCGTGGCGGGGGGGGTCGAACACCGGGGAGCTGTTTTTT	CASSPWRGGSNTGELFF
TRBJ1-4	.	TRBV12-3/TRBV12-4	.	TGTGCCAGCAGTTTAACGGGGGGTCAAGAAAAACTGTTTTTT	CASSLTGGQEKLFF
TRBJ2-4	few	TRBV15	.	TGTGCCACTTCTCTAGCGCCCCCGGCCAAAAACATTCAGTACTTC	CATSLAPPAKNIQYF
TRBJ2-7	.	TRBV5-1	.	TGCGCCAGCAGCTTGTCGTCCAACCCAAATGTCTACGAGCAGTACTTC	CASSLSSNPNVYEQYF
TRBJ1-3	few	TRBV11-3	.	TGTGCCAGCAGCTTAGATCCCGGGAGCTCTGGAAACACCATATATTTT	CASSLDPGSSGNTIYF
TRBJ2-3	few	TRBV4-1	.	TGCGCCAGCAGCCAAGAGACTACTCCTGTTACAGATACGCAGTATTTT	CASSQETTPVTDTQYF
TRBJ2-2	few	TRBV4-1	TRBD2	TGCGCCAGCAGCCAAGGGTTGAGCGGGAAAAACACCGGGGAGCTGTTTTTT	CASSQGLSGKNTGELFF
TRBJ2-3	.	TRBV5-6	.	TGTGCCAGCAGACGAGGGGAGGTGGTCACAGATACGCAGTATTTT	CASRRGEVVTDTQYF
TRBJ2-3	.	TRBV5-1	.	TGCGCCAGCAGCTTTGCCTACACAGATACGCAGTATTTT	CASSFAYTDTQYF
TRBJ2-6	few	TRBV20-1	.	TGCAGTGCCACAGGACGGGGCCTAAAGACTGGGGCCAACGTCCTGACTTTC	CSATGRGLKTGANVLTF
TRBJ1-2	.	TRBV25-1	TRBD1	TGTGCCAGCAAGCGACCGGGGACAGGGATCCATGGCTACACCTTC	CASKRPGTGIHGYTF
TRBJ2-3	.	TRBV24-1	TRBD2	TGTGCCACCAGCGGGGCCGGGAGGGATACGCAGTATTTT	CATSGAGRDTQYF
TRBJ2-1	few	TRBV5-1	.	TGCGCCAGCAGCTCCCCCTCCAATGAGCAGTTCTTC	CASSSPSNEQFF
TRBJ2-7	.	TRBV14	TRBD1	TGTGCCAGCAGCCTAGGGACAGTGGGACCCTACGAGCAGTACTTC	CASSLGTVGPYEQYF